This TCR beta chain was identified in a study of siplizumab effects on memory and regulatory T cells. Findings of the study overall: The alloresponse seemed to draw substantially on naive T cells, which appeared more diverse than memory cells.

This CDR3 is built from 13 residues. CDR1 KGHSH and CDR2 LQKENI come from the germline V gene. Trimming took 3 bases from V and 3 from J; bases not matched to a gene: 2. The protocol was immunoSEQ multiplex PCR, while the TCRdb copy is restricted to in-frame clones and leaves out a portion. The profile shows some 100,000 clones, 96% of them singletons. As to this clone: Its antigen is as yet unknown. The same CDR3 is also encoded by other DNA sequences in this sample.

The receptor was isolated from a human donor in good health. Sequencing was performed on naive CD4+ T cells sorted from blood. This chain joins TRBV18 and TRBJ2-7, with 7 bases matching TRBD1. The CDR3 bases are TGTGCCAGCTCACCGGGGACAGACTACGAGCAGTACTTC. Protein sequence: CASSPGTDYEQYF.